The next 4 T cell receptor beta chains were all read from a single sample in a study of T cell repertoires in cytomegalovirus infection. Antigens of these TCRs are unknown. One entry per CDR3 protein, called by TCRdb with MiXCR from the reads. The sample consists of 60,000 to 85,000 distinct CDR3 sequences, around 21% of them appearing once. Source material: PBMCs, sequenced either directly or after in vitro stimulation (not recorded which). Every receptor here comes from a human donor in good health (CMV status not recorded). Some clones in this sample may be carry-over from other donors' samples.

The rearrangement joins TRBV28 to TRBJ2-3; D not certain. Per the germline V gene, CDR1 is MDHEN and CDR2 is SYDVKM. The CDR3 loop spans 15 amino acids. With 1 base removed from V and 2 bases from J, the gap between germline ends came to 10 bases. The CDR3 nucleotides read TGTGCCAGCAGTTTATCCTTGGGCCCCACAGATACGCAGTATTTT. Its translation: CASSLSLGPTDTQYF.

The sample holds many counts of this clonotype. The chain uses TRBV7-6 and TRBJ2-5; D remains unclear. The germline CDR1 and CDR2 sequences are SGHVS and FNYEAQ. V lost 1 base to trimming and J lost 5 bases, with 11 bases between them. The CDR3 length is 14 residues. In DNA, the CDR3 is TGTGCCAGCAGCTTAGATAGGGCCCGGGAGACCCAGTACTTC. Amino acid sequence: CASSLDRARETQYF.

This clonotype was counted only a few times. The chain couples TRBV15 to TRBJ2-1, with 10 bases fitting TRBD2. From germline, CDR1 is LNHNV and CDR2 YYDKDF (reference sequence). Trimming at V came to 0 bases and at J to 8 bases, leaving 4 bases not matched to a gene. The CDR3 has 15 residues. CDR3 DNA: TGTGCCACCAGCAGAGACCTAGCGGGAGCCGATGAGCAGTTCTTC. This sequence encodes CATSRDLAGADEQFF. The full variable domain, with the rest looked up from reference TRBV15 and TRBJ2-1, is DAMVIQNPRYQVTQFGKPVTLSCSQTLNHNVMYWYQQKSSQAPKLLFHYYDKDFNNEADTPDNFQSRRPNTSFCFLDIRSPGLGDTAMYLCATSRDLAGADEQFFGPGTRLTVL.

The genes are TRBV5-1 and TRBJ2-1, with 10 bases matching TRBD2. Per the germline V gene, CDR1 is SGHRS and CDR2 is YFSETQ. Trimming took 0 bases from V and 0 from J; bases not matched to a gene: 9. The CDR3 has 19 residues. The CDR3: CASSLEREGPVSSYNEQFF. As DNA, the CDR3 is TGCGCCAGCAGCTTGGAGCGGGAGGGCCCCGTCAGCTCCTACAATGAGCAGTTCTTC.